One sample yielded the 31 T cell receptor beta chains listed below, sequenced in a study of breast tumors, draining lymph nodes, adjacent tissues. Samples came from axillary lymph nodes draining the breast cancer. Each CDR3 protein gets one entry after TCRdb re-called the multiplex PCR reads with MiXCR. The table shows over 200,000 distinct CDR3 sequences, with less than 40% occurring only once. The specimen sequenced was axillary lymph node tissue. The origin of the receptors is a female donor with breast cancer. Some clones in this sample may be carry-over from other donors' samples.

This clonotype was counted ten times or more. The chain recombines TRBV7-6 with TRBJ2-2, with TRBD2 matching 11 bases. The V and J ends lost 5 bases and 11 bases, in that order; junction bases with no gene match: 10. The germline V gene has CDR1 SGHVS and CDR2 FNYEAQ. The CDR3 sequence is 15 residues long. The CDR3, as DNA: TGTGCCAGCAGCAACATTCAGGGACTAGCGGCCGAGCTGTTTTTT. This translates into CASSNIQGLAAELFF.

The CDR3 region is CASSLDVGPALYGYTF. CDR3 in DNA: TGTGCCAGCAGCTTGGATGTCGGTCCAGCGCTCTATGGCTACACCTTC. The chain joins TRBV5-8 to TRBJ1-2; unclear D gene. Germline V gene data show CDR1 as SGHTS and CDR2 as YDEGEE. V was cut by 0 bases and J by 4 bases, with 16 bases left in between. This CDR3 spans 16 amino acids.

The V and J genes are TRBV29-1 and TRBJ2-2, with TRBD1 matching 7 bases. Germline CDR1 and CDR2: SQVTM and ANQGSEA. There are 16 residues in the CDR3. The V segment lost 2 bases and the J segment 6 bases; nucleotides outside the gene matches: 12. This CDR3 reads CSVEYKSRQGPGELFF. CDR3 sequence (DNA): TGCAGCGTTGAATATAAATCAAGACAGGGCCCCGGGGAGCTGTTTTTT.

Worth noting for this clonotype: A much larger clone differs from this one at a single base, so this may be a read error. J is TRBJ2-1 and V is TRBV20-1; D may correspond to TRBD1 or TRBD2 (5 bases each). Deletions cut 5 bases from V and 9 bases from J, with 20 bases between. Germline CDR1 reads DFQATT; CDR2 reads SNEGSKA (reference sequence). CDR3 size: 14 residues. Here the CDR3 reads CSASGWGPNTEQFF. The DNA for the CDR3 is TGCAGTGCTTCCGGCTGGGGACCGAACACTGAGCAGTTCTTC.

This clonotype occurred many times. V and J are TRBV6-1 and TRBJ2-3, with D possibly being TRBD1 (6 bases). The CDR3 has 15 amino acids. V was shortened by 4 bases and J by 6 bases, with 17 bases between the two germline ends. The germline V gene encodes CDR1 MNHNS and CDR2 SASEGT. The CDR3 coding sequence is TGTGCCAGCAGTGCCGGACAGCGCTCAGGCGATACGCAGTATTTT. It encodes CASSAGQRSGDTQYF.

Many counts were recorded for this clonotype. The chain employs TRBV29-1 and TRBJ2-3, with D hard to call. V was cut by 2 bases and J by 4 bases, with 4 bases left in between. There are 11 residues in the CDR3. The germline V gene has CDR1 SQVTM and CDR2 ANQGSEA. The DNA of the CDR3 is TGCAGCGTTGAACCCTCAGATACGCAGTATTTT. This encodes CSVEPSDTQYF.

This sequence joins TRBV27 and TRBJ1-6; TRBD1 matches at 8 bases. The CDR3 runs to 15 residues. The germline V gene has CDR1 MNHEY and CDR2 SMNVEV (reference sequence). V dropped 6 bases and J dropped 7; count of bases not matched to a gene: 8. CDR3 DNA sequence: TGTGCCAGCAGCTGGACAGGGAGTGCAAATTCACCCCTCCACTTT. The encoded protein is CASSWTGSANSPLHF.

This clonotype was picked up a small number of times. This chain joins TRBV5-6 and TRBJ2-7, with 7 bases lining up with TRBD1. Germline CDR1 is SGHDT and CDR2 is YYEEEE. This CDR3 comprises 14 residues. J was trimmed by 2 bases and V by 4 bases; bases with no gene match: 6. The CDR3 is CASSRTGSPYEQYF. The CDR3 DNA follows: TGTGCCAGCAGCAGGACAGGTAGCCCCTACGAGCAGTACTTC.

The table lists this clonotype with many counts. V is TRBV6-5 and J is TRBJ1-5; the D gene is possibly TRBD1 (6 bases). The germline V gene has CDR1 MNHEY and CDR2 SVGAGI. This CDR3 has 14 amino acids. The V end was cut by 5 bases, the J end by 3 bases, with 11 bases between. CDR3 region: CASSPGAFNQPQHF. The DNA for the CDR3 is TGTGCCAGCAGTCCGGGGGCGTTCAATCAGCCCCAGCATTTT.

Worth noting for this clonotype: Germline is not matched at one junction end, which may reflect a read error. CDR3 DNA sequence: TGTGCTAGCAGCTTTCCGGGACAGGGGGCCTTCTACGAGCAGTACTTC. Translating gives CASSFPGQGAFYEQYF. The chain uses TRBV7-7 and TRBJ2-7; TRBD1 agrees at 12 bases. CDR3 length: 16 residues. Germline V gene data show CDR1 as SSHAT and CDR2 as FNYEAQ (reference sequence).

This clonotype occurred many times. The chain recombines TRBV7-2 with TRBJ2-2; D is ambiguous. CDR1 and CDR2 (germline): SGHTA, FQGNSA. This CDR3 is built from 16 residues. Trimming cost V 0 bases and J 1 base, with 9 bases left between them. DNA for the CDR3: TGTGCCAGCAGCTTAGCGACTCATCGGAACACCGGGGAGCTGTTTTTT. This codes for CASSLATHRNTGELFF.

Turning to this clonotype: This may come from a read error, since a much larger clone is one base off. The chain is built from TRBV7-9 and TRBJ1-4; D may be TRBD1 (5 bases). The CDR3 loop spans 14 amino acids. V was clipped by 5 bases and J by 3 bases, with 10 bases between them. Germline V CDR1 and CDR2: SEHNR, FQNEAQ (reference sequence). The CDR3 protein is CASSPGLPNEKLFF. The CDR3 DNA sequence: TGTGCCAGCAGCCCAGGGCTCCCTAATGAAAAACTGTTTTTT. The variable domain in full, completed from reference TRBV7-9 and TRBJ1-4, reads DTGVSQNPRHKITKRGQNVTFRCDPISEHNRLYWYRQTLGQGPEFLTYFQNEAQLEKSRLLSDRFSAERPKGSFSTLEIQRTEQGDSAMYLCASSPGLPNEKLFFGSGTQLSVL.

The chain couples TRBV6-5 to TRBJ2-7; 7 bases align to TRBD1. The V gene end was trimmed by 5 bases and the J gene end by 1 base; junction bases not matched to a gene: 8. This CDR3 comprises 15 residues. Germline V gene data show CDR1 as MNHEY and CDR2 as SVGAGI. The CDR3, as DNA: TGTGCCAGCAGTAAGAGCCAGGGACAGTCCTACGAGCAGTACTTC. It is translated as CASSKSQGQSYEQYF.

This clonotype has a count of ten or more. This chain uses TRBV6-4 with TRBJ2-3; 7 nucleotides line up with TRBD1. CDR1 and CDR2 (germline): MRHNA, SNTAGT. The junction had 2 bases not matched to a gene; V was cut back by 2 bases and J by 3 bases. The CDR3 totals 14 residues. CDR3 nucleotides: TGTGCCAGCAGTGACAGACAGGGTACAGATACGCAGTATTTT. Protein: CASSDRQGTDTQYF.

The chain combines TRBV25-1 with TRBJ1-2, with 8 bases lining up with TRBD1. V lost 0 bases to trimming and J lost 6 bases; unmatched junction nucleotides: 9. The germline V gene has CDR1 MGHDK and CDR2 SYGVNS. CDR3 length equals 16 residues. CDR3 coding DNA: TGTGCCAGCAGTGAATATGGTTGGGGACAGGCGCATGGCTACACCTTC. Residues: CASSEYGWGQAHGYTF.

This clonotype was counted only a few times. This rearrangement joins TRBV6-6 to TRBJ1-5; a possible D gene is TRBD1 (5 bases). CDR3 size: 14 residues. V lost 5 bases to trimming and J lost 1 base, with 9 bases between them. From germline, CDR1 is MNHNY and CDR2 SVGAGI (reference sequence). The CDR3 loop reads CASSHRDSNQPQHF. CDR3 nucleotide sequence: TGTGCCAGCAGTCACCGGGACAGCAATCAGCCCCAGCATTTT.

In the case of this clonotype: The junction departs from the called germline gene at one end, perhaps through a read error. This chain connects TRBV5-6 to TRBJ2-3; a weak D match, TRBD1 (5 bases). CDR1 is SGHDT, CDR2 YYEEEE, per germline. This CDR3 has 14 amino acids. The CDR3 region has the DNA TGTGCCAGCAGCTCCCGTAGAACTACAGGTACGCAGTATTTT. It codes for CASSSRRTTGTQYF. The complete variable domain, with remaining parts taken from reference TRBV5-6 and TRBJ2-3, reads DAGVTQSPTHLIKTRGQQVTLRCSPKSGHDTVSWYQQALGQGPQFIFQYYEEEERQRGNFPDRFSGHQFPNYSSELNVNALLLGDSALYLCASSSRRTTGTQYFGPGTRLTVL.

The table lists this clonotype with many counts. This sequence joins TRBV7-2 and TRBJ2-3, with a tentative D call TRBD2 (5 bases). The V gene's germline CDR1 is SGHTA and CDR2 FQGNSA. The CDR3 has 13 residues. Trimming removed 1 base from V and 8 bases from J, with 10 bases in between. DNA for the CDR3: TGTGCCAGCAGCTTAGACCACCGGGGTACGCAGTATTTT. It specifies CASSLDHRGTQYF.

For the CDR3, the DNA is TGTGCCACCAGTGACGCCTCCGGACAGGGTCTCTATGGCTACACCTTC. Its translation: CATSDASGQGLYGYTF. V usage is TRBV24-1 and J usage is TRBJ1-2, with TRBD1 matching over 8 bases. V shed 4 bases and J 4 bases; nucleotides not matched to a gene: 10. The germline V gene has CDR1 KGHDR and CDR2 SFDVKD. The CDR3 runs to 16 residues.

This clonotype appeared many times. The chain employs TRBV5-1 and TRBJ2-2; TRBD2 matches at 13 bases. The germline CDR1 and CDR2 sequences are SGHRS and YFSETQ. J lost 4 bases, V lost 4 bases, and 13 bases had no gene match. The CDR3 consists of 19 residues. Here the CDR3 reads CASSDWTSGSATSTGELFF. CDR3 DNA sequence: TGCGCCAGCAGCGACTGGACTAGCGGGAGCGCCACGAGCACCGGGGAGCTGTTTTTT.

In this sample, this clonotype turned up many times. This sequence joins TRBV4-1 and TRBJ2-1; perhaps TRBD2 as D (7 bases). The CDR3 extends over 17 amino acids. Per the germline V gene, CDR1 is MGHRA and CDR2 is YSYEKL. Trimming left V 0 bases short and J 5 bases short, with 17 bases between. The CDR3 sequence: CASSQEGWGGLHNEQFF. The CDR3 bases are TGCGCCAGCAGCCAAGAAGGTTGGGGGGGGCTCCACAATGAGCAGTTCTTC.

This clonotype was seen at least ten times. The CDR3 DNA is TGTGCCAGCAGTAGGACTAGCGGGACCTCCTACAATGAGCAGTTCTTC. Translating it yields CASSRTSGTSYNEQFF. The chain has TRBV2 and TRBJ2-1; 12 bases fit TRBD2. The CDR3 is 16 residues long. With 5 bases clipped from V and 0 bases from J, the junction kept 2 bases outside the gene matches. Germline CDR1 is SNHLY and CDR2 is FYNNEI.

This clonotype was seen many times. A much larger clone differs from this one at a single base, so this may be a read error. This rearrangement joins TRBV7-2 to TRBJ2-5, with 9 bases matching TRBD1. There are 15 residues in the CDR3. Germline CDR1 reads SGHTA; CDR2 reads FQGNSA. The DNA of the CDR3 is TGTGCCAGCAGCTTAGCCGGACAGGGGCGGGAGACCCAGCACTTC. Translated: CASSLAGQGRETQHF.

This clonotype appeared a few times. This may stem from a read error, because a much larger clone lies one nucleotide away. The V and J genes are TRBV29-1 and TRBJ2-1; D uncertain. The CDR3 runs to 14 residues. Germline-derived CDR1 and CDR2 are SQVTM and ANQGSEA. The DNA for the CDR3 is TGCAGCGTTATCTACCCTACACCCTACAATGAGCAGTCCTTC. Encoded protein: CSVIYPTPYNEQSF.

Note on this clonotype: A much larger clonotype is one base distant, so this may be a read error. V usage is TRBV11-2 and J usage is TRBJ2-5; 10 nucleotides match TRBD2. Germline CDR1 reads SGHAT; CDR2 reads FQNNGV. CDR3 size: 13 residues. V lost 5 bases and J lost 7; bases outside the gene matches: 4. This chain's CDR3 is CASSAGLAATQYF. The CDR3 DNA reads TGTGCCAGCAGCGCCGGACTAGCGGCGACCCAGTACTTC.

In its sample, this clonotype was seen many times. The chain links TRBV18 to TRBJ1-4; a possible D gene is TRBD1 (5 bases). V was trimmed by 2 bases and J by 3 bases, leaving 13 bases between them. The CDR3 is made up of 16 amino acids. Per the germline V gene, CDR1 is KGHSH and CDR2 is LQKENI. The CDR3 protein is CASSPSWGVANEKLFF. The CDR3 nucleotides are TGTGCCAGCTCACCATCCTGGGGCGTTGCTAATGAAAAACTGTTTTTT. Variable domain in full (rest from reference TRBV18 and TRBJ1-4): NAGVMQNPRHLVRRRGQEARLRCSPMKGHSHVYWYRQLPEEGLKFMVYLQKENIIDESGMPKERFSAEFPKEGPSILRIQQVVRGDSAAYFCASSPSWGVANEKLFFGSGTQLSVL.

CDR3 region: CATSREGGAGNQPQHF. The CDR3 DNA is TGTGCCACCAGCAGAGAAGGGGGCGCGGGCAATCAGCCCCAGCATTTT. The chain couples TRBV15 to TRBJ1-5; 7 positions agree with TRBD1. The CDR3 runs 16 residues. V trimming: 0 bases; J trimming: 2 bases; junction bases outside the gene matches: 4. The germline V gene encodes CDR1 LNHNV and CDR2 YYDKDF (reference sequence).

A few counts support this clonotype. With a much larger clone just one base away, this may be a read error. The chain combines TRBV11-3 with TRBJ2-1, with 9 bases matching TRBD2. CDR1 and CDR2 (germline): SGHNT, YENEEA. With V trimmed by 6 bases and J by 6 bases, 12 bases remained unmatched. This CDR3 comprises 16 residues. For the CDR3, the DNA is TGTGCCAGCAGAGGCGGTGGCGGGAGGGTCGGCAATGAGCAGTTCTTC. Amino acid sequence: CASRGGGGRVGNEQFF. Drawing the rest from reference TRBV11-3 and TRBJ2-1, the complete variable domain is EAGVVQSPRYKIIEKKQPVAFWCNPISGHNTLYWYLQNLGQGPELLIRYENEEAVDDSQLPKDRFSAERLKGVDSTLKIQPAELGDSAVYLCASRGGGGRVGNEQFFGPGTRLTVL.

This clonotype was detected ten times or more. The V and J genes are TRBV20-1 and TRBJ2-7; D ambiguous. V was shortened by 0 bases and J by 6 bases, with 9 bases between the two germline ends. CDR1 is DFQATT and CDR2 is SNEGSKA in the germline V gene (reference sequence). The CDR3 spans 12 residues. The CDR3 spells CSAREVAPEQYF. The CDR3 coding sequence is TGCAGTGCTAGAGAGGTAGCCCCCGAGCAGTACTTC.

This clonotype was picked up a small number of times. A read error is possible here, since a much larger clone lies one base away. The chain recombines TRBV5-6 with TRBJ1-2; a weak D match, TRBD1 (6 bases). The V end lost 4 bases, the J end lost 5 bases, and 21 bases lay between the germline ends. CDR3 length equals 16 residues. Looked up from germline, CDR1 is SGHDT and CDR2 is YYEEEE. The CDR3 here is CASSLVGAQDVYGYTF. The CDR3 DNA follows: TGTGCCAGCAGCCTAGTGGGGGCACAGGATGTTTATGGCTACACCTTC.

This clonotype was counted ten times or more. The J gene is TRBJ1-2, the V gene TRBV7-2; D remains unclear. V was shortened by 8 bases and J by 5 bases, with 12 bases between the two germline ends. The germline gives CDR1 SGHTA, CDR2 FQGNSA. This CDR3 is 12 amino acids long. This CDR3 is CASRTDIYGYTF. The CDR3 region has the DNA TGTGCCAGCCGGACGGATATTTATGGCTACACCTTC. The full variable domain, with the rest looked up from reference TRBV7-2 and TRBJ1-2, is GAGVSQSPSNKVTEKGKDVELRCDPISGHTALYWYRQSLGQGLEFLIYFQGNSAPDKSGLPSDRFSAERTGGSVSTLTIQRTQQEDSAVYLCASRTDIYGYTFGSGTRLTVV.